The 10 T cell receptor beta chains listed next were all sequenced from one sample in a study of shared clonotypes between healthy human individuals. TCRdb keeps only in-frame clones here, not all; method: immunoSEQ multiplex PCR. The table records approximately 340,000 clones, around 79% of them present only once. Sequencing input: memory CD4+ T cells sorted from blood. Subset here: CD45RA-negative fraction. Receptors were obtained from a man aged 30 to 39 in good health.

Note on this clone: A much more abundant neighbour one base away suggests this may be a read error. The V gene is TRBV5-6, the J gene TRBJ2-3; the D is unclear. The CDR3 contains 12 residues. V was cut by 3 bases and J by 2 bases, with 4 bases left in between. The V gene's germline CDR1 is SGHDT and CDR2 YYEEEE. The CDR3 region has the DNA TGTGCCAGCAGCTGGGACACAGATACGCAGTATTTT. Protein sequence: CASSWDTDTQYF.

V is TRBV27 and J is TRBJ2-7, with TRBD2 matching over 8 bases. CDR3 size: 13 residues. CDR1 is MNHEY, CDR2 SMNVEV, per germline (reference sequence). Losses at the gene ends were 3 bases for V and 5 bases for J; bases not matched to a gene: 3. CDR3 amino acids: CASSFHGRDEQYF. The CDR3 nucleotides are TGTGCCAGCAGTTTCCACGGGAGGGACGAGCAGTACTTC.

V usage is TRBV6-6 and J usage is TRBJ2-7, with 7 bases identical to TRBD1. The junction had 7 bases not matched to a gene; V was cut back by 2 bases and J by 3 bases. The CDR3 contains 15 residues. Germline V CDR1 and CDR2: MNHNY, SVGAGI (reference sequence). As DNA, the CDR3 is TGTGCCAGCAGTTACCCAGGGGGATACCTCTACGAGCAGTACTTC. Protein sequence: CASSYPGGYLYEQYF.

The rearrangement links TRBV2 to TRBJ1-4, with no clear D. The V gene's germline CDR1 is SNHLY and CDR2 FYNNEI. The V end was cut by 1 base, the J end by 7 bases, with 10 bases between. CDR3 length: 14 residues. The chain's CDR3 is CASSEVAWGEKLFF. The DNA of the CDR3 is TGTGCCAGCAGTGAAGTGGCTTGGGGTGAAAAACTGTTTTTT.

Only one count was recorded for this clone. This rearrangement joins TRBV21-1 to TRBJ2-7. TRBV21-1 is recorded as a pseudogene. The CDR3 loop spans 16 amino acids. In DNA form, the CDR3 reads TGTGCCAGCAGCATTAGGACCGGACCGTCGCCAACGGAGCAGTACTTC. Its protein product is CASSIRTGPSPTEQYF.

The chain uses TRBV23-1 and TRBJ1-1; no reliable D call. TRBV23-1 carries the ORF label, with uncertain function. The CDR3 has 16 residues. Trimming removed 3 bases at V and 5 bases at J, with 19 bases between. CDR3 coding DNA: TGCGCCAGCAGTCACTCCCCGTGGACCACCGTTACTGAAGCTTTCTTT. This translates into CASSHSPWTTVTEAFF.

CDR3 loop: CASSPDRISGGYTF. CDR3 nucleotides: TGTGCCAGCTCACCGGACAGGATCTCGGGTGGCTACACCTTC. V usage is TRBV18 and J usage is TRBJ1-2; 7 nucleotides align to TRBD1. Germline V CDR1 and CDR2: KGHSH, LQKENI. CDR3 size: 14 residues. V lost 3 bases and J lost 7; bases outside the gene matches: 8.

There are many counts of this clone. The rearrangement links TRBV5-8 to TRBJ2-7; D possibly corresponds to TRBD1 (6 bases). This CDR3 is built from 13 residues. From germline, CDR1 is SGHTS and CDR2 YDEGEE. Trimming pared 2 bases from V and 2 bases from J, leaving 8 bases between. For the CDR3, the DNA is TGTGCCAGCAGCTTTGGACAGACCTACGAGCAGTACTTC. Encoded protein: CASSFGQTYEQYF.

V gene TRBV6-1 combines with J gene TRBJ2-3; the D gene is possibly TRBD2 (5 bases). Germline CDR1 is MNHNS and CDR2 is SASEGT. This CDR3 has 13 residues. The ends were cut back, 7 bases at V and 2 bases at J, with 10 bases in the middle. In DNA, the CDR3 is TGTGCCAGCATAGCGTCCTACACAGATACGCAGTATTTT. Translated: CASIASYTDTQYF.

The chain links TRBV18 to TRBJ1-1; no definite D call. The V gene lost 0 bases and the J gene lost 11 bases, with 13 bases spanning the gap. The CDR3 is 13 amino acids. Germline-derived CDR1 and CDR2 are KGHSH and LQKENI. DNA for the CDR3: TGTGCCAGCTCACCACCCGTCCTCCTTGGGGCTTTCTTT. This gives the protein CASSPPVLLGAFF.